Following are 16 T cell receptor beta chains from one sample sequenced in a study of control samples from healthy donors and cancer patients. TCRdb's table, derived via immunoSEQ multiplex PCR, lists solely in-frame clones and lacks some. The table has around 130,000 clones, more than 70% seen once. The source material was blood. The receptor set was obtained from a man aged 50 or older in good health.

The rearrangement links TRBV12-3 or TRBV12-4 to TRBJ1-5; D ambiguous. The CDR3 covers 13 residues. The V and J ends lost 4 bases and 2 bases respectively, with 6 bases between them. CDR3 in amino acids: CASSSGGNQPQHF. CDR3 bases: TGTGCCAGCAGTTCCGGGGGCAATCAGCCCCAGCATTTT.

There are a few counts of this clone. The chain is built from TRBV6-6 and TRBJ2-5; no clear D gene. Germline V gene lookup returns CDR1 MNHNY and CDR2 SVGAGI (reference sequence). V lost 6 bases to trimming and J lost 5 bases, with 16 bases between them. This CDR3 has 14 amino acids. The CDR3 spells CASSYGRNPETQYF. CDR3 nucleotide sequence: TGTGCCAGCAGCTACGGACGGAATCCGGAGACCCAGTACTTC.

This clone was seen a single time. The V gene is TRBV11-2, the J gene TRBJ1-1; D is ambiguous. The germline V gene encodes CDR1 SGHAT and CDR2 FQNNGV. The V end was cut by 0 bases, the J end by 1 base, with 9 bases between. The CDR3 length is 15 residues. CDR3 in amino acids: CASSLDPSSNTEAFF. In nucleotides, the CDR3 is TGTGCCAGCAGCTTAGATCCTTCCTCGAACACTGAAGCTTTCTTT.

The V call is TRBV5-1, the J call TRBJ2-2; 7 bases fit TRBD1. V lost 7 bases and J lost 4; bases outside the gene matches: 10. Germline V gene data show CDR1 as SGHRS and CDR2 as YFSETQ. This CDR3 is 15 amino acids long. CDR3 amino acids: CASGENRGSTGELFF. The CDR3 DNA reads TGCGCCAGCGGGGAAAACAGGGGATCCACCGGGGAGCTGTTTTTT.

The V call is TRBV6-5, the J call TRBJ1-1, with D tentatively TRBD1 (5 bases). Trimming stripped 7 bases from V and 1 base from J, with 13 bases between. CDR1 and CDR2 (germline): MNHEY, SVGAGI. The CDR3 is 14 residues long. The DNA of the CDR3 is TGTGCCAGCACCCTTTATGGACAGAACACTGAAGCTTTCTTT. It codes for CASTLYGQNTEAFF.

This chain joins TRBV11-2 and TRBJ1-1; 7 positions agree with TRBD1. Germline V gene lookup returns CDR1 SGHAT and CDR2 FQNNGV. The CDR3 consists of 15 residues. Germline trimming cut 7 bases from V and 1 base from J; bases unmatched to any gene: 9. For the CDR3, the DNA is TGTGCCAGCATCCCGGTGGGGACAGCGAACACTGAAGCTTTCTTT. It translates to CASIPVGTANTEAFF.

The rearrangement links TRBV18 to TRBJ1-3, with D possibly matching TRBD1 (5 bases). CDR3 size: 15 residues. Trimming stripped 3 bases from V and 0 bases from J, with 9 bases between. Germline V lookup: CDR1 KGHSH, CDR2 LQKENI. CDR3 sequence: CASSPGGVSGNTIYF. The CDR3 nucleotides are TGTGCCAGCTCACCTGGGGGGGTCTCTGGAAACACCATATATTTT.

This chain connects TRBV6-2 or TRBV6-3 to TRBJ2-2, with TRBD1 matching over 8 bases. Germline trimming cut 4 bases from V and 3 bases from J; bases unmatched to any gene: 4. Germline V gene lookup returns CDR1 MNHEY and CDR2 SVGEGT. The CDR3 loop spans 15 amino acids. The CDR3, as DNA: TGTGCCAGCAGTTCCGGACAGGGATACACCGGGGAGCTGTTTTTT. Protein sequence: CASSSGQGYTGELFF.

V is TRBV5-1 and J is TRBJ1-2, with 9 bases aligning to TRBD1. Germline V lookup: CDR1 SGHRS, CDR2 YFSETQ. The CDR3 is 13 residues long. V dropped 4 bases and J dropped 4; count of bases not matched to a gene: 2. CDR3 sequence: CASSVDRGYGYTF. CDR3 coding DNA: TGCGCCAGCAGCGTGGACAGGGGCTATGGCTACACCTTC.

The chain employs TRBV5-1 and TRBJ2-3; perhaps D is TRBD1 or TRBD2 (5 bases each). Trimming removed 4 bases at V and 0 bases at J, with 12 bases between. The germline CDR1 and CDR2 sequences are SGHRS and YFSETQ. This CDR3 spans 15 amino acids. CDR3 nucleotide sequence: TGCGCCAGCAGCCCGAGGGGAACTAGCACAGATACGCAGTATTTT. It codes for CASSPRGTSTDTQYF.

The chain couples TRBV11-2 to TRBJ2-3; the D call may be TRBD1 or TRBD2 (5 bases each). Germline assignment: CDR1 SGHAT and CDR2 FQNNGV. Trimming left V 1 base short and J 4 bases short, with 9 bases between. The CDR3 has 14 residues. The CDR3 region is CASSLVSGPDTQYF. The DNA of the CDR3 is TGTGCCAGCAGCTTAGTCTCGGGGCCAGATACGCAGTATTTT. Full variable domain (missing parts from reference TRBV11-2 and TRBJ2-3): EAGVAQSPRYKIIEKRQSVAFWCNPISGHATLYWYQQILGQGPKLLIQFQNNGVVDDSQLPKDRFSAERLKGVDSTLKIQPAKLEDSAVYLCASSLVSGPDTQYFGPGTRLTVL.

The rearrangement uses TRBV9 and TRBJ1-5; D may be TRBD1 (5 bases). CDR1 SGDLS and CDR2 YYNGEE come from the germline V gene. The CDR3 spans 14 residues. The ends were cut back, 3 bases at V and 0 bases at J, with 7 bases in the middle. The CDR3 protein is CASSGRGSNQPQHF. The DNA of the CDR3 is TGTGCCAGCAGCGGAAGGGGTAGCAATCAGCCCCAGCATTTT.

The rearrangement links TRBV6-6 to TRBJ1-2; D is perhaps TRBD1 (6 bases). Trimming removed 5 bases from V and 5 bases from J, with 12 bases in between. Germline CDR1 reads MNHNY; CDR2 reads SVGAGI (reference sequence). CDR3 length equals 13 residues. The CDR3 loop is CASSPGVGYGYTF. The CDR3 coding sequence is TGTGCCAGCAGTCCAGGGGTTGGATATGGCTACACCTTC.

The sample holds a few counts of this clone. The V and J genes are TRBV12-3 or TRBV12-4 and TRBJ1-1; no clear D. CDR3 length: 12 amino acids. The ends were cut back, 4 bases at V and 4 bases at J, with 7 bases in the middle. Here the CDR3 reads CASSWEGTEAFF. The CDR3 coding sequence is TGTGCCAGCAGTTGGGAAGGCACTGAAGCTTTCTTT.

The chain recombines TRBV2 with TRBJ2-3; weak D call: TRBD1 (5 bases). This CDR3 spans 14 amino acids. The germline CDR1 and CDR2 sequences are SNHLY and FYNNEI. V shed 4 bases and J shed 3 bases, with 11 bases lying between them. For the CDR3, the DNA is TGTGCCAGCAGTGGTATAGGGGAAACAGATACGCAGTATTTT. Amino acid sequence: CASSGIGETDTQYF.

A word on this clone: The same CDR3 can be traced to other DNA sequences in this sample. This CDR3 reads CSVQRGSGNTIYF. The DNA of the CDR3 is TGCAGCGTTCAGCGGGGGTCCGGAAACACCATATATTTT. The chain links TRBV29-1 to TRBJ1-3, with D perhaps matching TRBD1 (5 bases). Germline lookup yields CDR1 SQVTM and CDR2 ANQGSEA. The CDR3 length is 13 residues. Trimming removed 5 bases from V and 4 bases from J, with 12 bases in between.